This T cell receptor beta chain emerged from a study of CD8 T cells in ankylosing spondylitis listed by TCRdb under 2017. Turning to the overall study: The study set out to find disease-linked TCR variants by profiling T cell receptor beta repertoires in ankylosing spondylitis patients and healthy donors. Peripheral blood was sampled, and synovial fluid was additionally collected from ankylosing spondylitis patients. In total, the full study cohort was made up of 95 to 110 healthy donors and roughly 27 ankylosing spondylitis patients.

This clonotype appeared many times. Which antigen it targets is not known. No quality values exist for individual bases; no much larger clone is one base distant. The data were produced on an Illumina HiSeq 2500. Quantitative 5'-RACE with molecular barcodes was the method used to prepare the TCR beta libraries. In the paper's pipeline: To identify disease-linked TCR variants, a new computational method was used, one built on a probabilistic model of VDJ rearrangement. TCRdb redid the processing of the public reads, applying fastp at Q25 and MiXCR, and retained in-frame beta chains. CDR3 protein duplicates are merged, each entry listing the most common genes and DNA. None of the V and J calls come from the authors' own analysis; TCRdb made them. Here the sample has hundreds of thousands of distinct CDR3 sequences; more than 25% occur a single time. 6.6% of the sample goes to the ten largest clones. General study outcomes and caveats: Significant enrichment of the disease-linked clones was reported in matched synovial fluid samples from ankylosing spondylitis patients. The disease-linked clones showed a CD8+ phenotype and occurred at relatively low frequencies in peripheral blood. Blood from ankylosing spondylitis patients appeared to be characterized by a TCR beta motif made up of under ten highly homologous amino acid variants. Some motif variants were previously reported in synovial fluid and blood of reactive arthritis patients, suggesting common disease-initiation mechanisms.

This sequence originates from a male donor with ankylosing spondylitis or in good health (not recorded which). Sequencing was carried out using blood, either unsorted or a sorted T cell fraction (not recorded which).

The CDR3 protein sequence reads: CSAGGKTTDTQYF. The sequenced DNA: TGCAGTGCAGGGGGGAAAACCACAGATACGCAGTATTTT. The chain links TRBV20-1 with TRBJ2-3; the D gene may be TRBD1 or TRBD2, since each aligns over 6 bases. The trim is 6 bases for V and 2 bases for J, with a gap of 12 bases between the germline ends. The CDR3 spans 13 residues, from the cysteine through the phenylalanine. Only the CDR3 region is kept as DNA, spanning 39 bases read in frame from base 1. CDR1 and CDR2, looked up from the germline V gene (reference sequence), are DFQATT and SNEGSKA.